What follows is one TCR beta chain and its context. The sample belongs to a study of patients and donors after allogeneic stem cell transplantation. MiXCR was run by TCRdb on the RT-PCR reads, yielding one entry per CDR3 protein. The repertoire consists of about 410,000 distinct CDR3 sequences, with 16% occurring once and the leading ten covering less than 9.5%. The CDR3 is 13 residues long. Germline lookup yields CDR1 LGHDT and CDR2 YNNKEL (reference sequence). V gave up 3 bases and J gave up 5 bases, with 11 bases separating them. Material for sequencing was blood, either unsorted or a sorted T cell fraction (not recorded which). The clonotype was recovered from a human donor who was either an allogeneic HSCT recipient or a stem cell or donor lymphocyte infusion donor (not recorded which). It is not recorded whose cells these are; they may come from a transplant donor. V gene TRBV3-1 combines with J gene TRBJ2-7; D possibly corresponds to TRBD1 (6 bases). CDR3 loop: CASSQNRADEQYF. CDR3 in DNA: TGTGCCAGCAGCCAGAACAGGGCTGACGAGCAGTACTTC.